The source of this T cell receptor (beta chain) is a study of T cell responses to AZD1222 COVID-19 vaccine. CDR1 MDHEN and CDR2 SYDVKM come from the germline V gene. J was trimmed by 6 bases and V by 2 bases; bases with no gene match: 7. The CDR3 is 16 amino acids. TCRdb keeps only in-frame clones here, not all; method: immunoSEQ multiplex PCR. In the table there are 150,000 or so clones, about 91% of which are singletons. Sequenced material: peripheral blood, taken on day 0 of AZD1222 vaccination. This receptor was taken from an adult in good health. The rearrangement joins TRBV28 to TRBJ1-5; 10 bases map to TRBD1. CDR3 sequence reads: CASSLRQGAPGQPQHF. CDR3 coding DNA: TGTGCCAGCAGTTTAAGACAGGGGGCTCCTGGTCAGCCCCAGCATTTT.